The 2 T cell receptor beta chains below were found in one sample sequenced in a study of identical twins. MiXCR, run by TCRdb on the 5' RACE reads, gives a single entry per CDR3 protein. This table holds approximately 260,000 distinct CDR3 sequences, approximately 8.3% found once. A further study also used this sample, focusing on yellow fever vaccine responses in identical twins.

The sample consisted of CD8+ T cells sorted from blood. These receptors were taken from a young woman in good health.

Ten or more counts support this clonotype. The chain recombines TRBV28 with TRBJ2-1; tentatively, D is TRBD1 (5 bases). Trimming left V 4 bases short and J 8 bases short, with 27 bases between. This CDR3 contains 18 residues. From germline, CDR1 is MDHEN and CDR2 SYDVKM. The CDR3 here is CASSSPVGPIPFLDEQFF. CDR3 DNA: TGTGCCAGCAGTTCCCCCGTGGGGCCAATCCCCTTTTTAGATGAGCAGTTCTTC.

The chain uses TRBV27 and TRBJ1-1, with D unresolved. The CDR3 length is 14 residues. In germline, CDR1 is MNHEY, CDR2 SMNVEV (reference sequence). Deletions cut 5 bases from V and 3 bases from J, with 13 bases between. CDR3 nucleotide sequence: TGTGCCAGCAGTCCTGATACATCTCACACTGAAGCTTTCTTT. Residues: CASSPDTSHTEAFF.